The rows below give T cell receptor beta chains drawn from one sample of a study of cytomegalovirus exposure and HLA in healthy donors. TCRdb keeps only in-frame clones here, not all; method: immunoSEQ multiplex PCR. The sample lists 100,000 to 150,000 clones, 15% to 20% occurring once. Sequenced sample: PBMCs. Receptors were obtained from a female donor in good health and CMV-seropositive. CDR3s include the opening cysteine and the closing phenylalanine or tryptophan. D genes are given only for firm matches. A clone size is listed for some rows: how often the clone was seen (once, few, many), or a class if it is expanded.

j_call,clone_size,d_call,cdr3_length,v_call,cdr3_nt,cdr3_aa
TRBJ1-1,few,TRBD1,14,TRBV6-1,TGTGCCAGCAGCCACAGGGGTAGGGACACTGAAGCTTTCTTT,CASSHRGRDTEAFF
TRBJ2-7,NA,NA,13,TRBV28,TGTGCCAGCAGCCCACCTACCGAGAGCGAGCAGTACTTC,CASSPPTESEQYF
TRBJ2-1,few,TRBD2,15,TRBV5-1,TGCGCCAGCAGCTTGAGTCTAGCGGGAGGGAATGAGCAGTTCTTC,CASSLSLAGGNEQFF
TRBJ2-3,few,NA,15,TRBV6-1,TGTGCCAGCAGTGAATCCCGGGAGCGGCCAGATACGCAGTATTTT,CASSESRERPDTQYF
TRBJ1-2,few,NA,13,TRBV6-5,TGTGCCAGCAGTTACCCCAACAGGGTCGGCTACACCTTC,CASSYPNRVGYTF
TRBJ2-6,NA,NA,15,TRBV7-2,TGTGCCGTGGGGAAAGACAGCTCTGGGGCCAACGTCCTGACTTTC,CAVGKDSSGANVLTF
TRBJ2-7,NA,NA,15,TRBV9,TGTGCCAGCACCCTACGGCCGGAGGGAGGTCGAGAGCAGTACTTC,CASTLRPEGGREQYF
TRBJ2-7,few,NA,11,TRBV7-9,TGTGCCAGCACCGAAGGGGGCGAGCAGTACTTC,CASTEGGEQYF
TRBJ2-1,NA,TRBD2,14,TRBV5-4,TGTGCCAGCTTTCCGGGACTAGGCGACAATGAGCAGTTCTTC,CASFPGLGDNEQFF
TRBJ2-3,few,NA,16,TRBV6-6,TGTGCCAGCAGTTACTCAGTTTTCGGGGACACAGATACGCAGTATTTT,CASSYSVFGDTDTQYF
TRBJ1-2,NA,NA,14,TRBV29-1,TGCAGCGTTGAAGATATGGGGGCCGGCTATGGCTACACCTTC,CSVEDMGAGYGYTF
TRBJ2-3,NA,NA,16,TRBV11-2,TGTGCCAGCAGCTTAGGGGCAAGCCCCGGTTTGAATACGCAGTATTTT,CASSLGASPGLNTQYF
TRBJ2-1,NA,NA,13,TRBV9,TGTGCCAGCAGCGTGGCTAGCACAAATGAGCAGTTCTTC,CASSVASTNEQFF
TRBJ1-1,few,NA,15,TRBV10-3,TGTGCCATCAGTGAGGGGGCGGGGAGGGACACTGAAGCTTTCTTT,CAISEGAGRDTEAFF
TRBJ1-3,NA,TRBD1,20,TRBV23-1,TGCGCCAGCAGTCAATCGAGGGCAGGGGGCTTCTCCTTCTCTGGAAACACCATATATTTT,CASSQSRAGGFSFSGNTIYF
TRBJ2-7,few,TRBD2,18,TRBV5-1,TGCGCCAGCAGCTTGGCTTTGAGCAGCGGGAGGGACCCCTACGAGCAGTACTTC,CASSLALSSGRDPYEQYF
TRBJ2-3,few,TRBD2,16,TRBV11-3,TGTGCCAGCAGCTTTGGTAGCGGGGGGTTCACAGATACGCAGTATTTT,CASSFGSGGFTDTQYF
TRBJ1-2,NA,NA,12,TRBV4-1,TGCGCCAGCAGCCAAGGGGGGCCTGGCTACACCTTC,CASSQGGPGYTF
TRBJ1-1,few,NA,13,TRBV5-4,TGTGCCAGCAGCTCCGTCACGGCCCGGGTAGCTTTCTTT,CASSSVTARVAFF
TRBJ1-1,NA,TRBD1,12,TRBV29-1,TGCAGCGTAAACCAGGGGGGCAGTGAAGCTTTCTTT,CSVNQGGSEAFF
TRBJ2-5,few,TRBD2,16,TRBV5-1,TGCGCCAGCAGCCTTGGCGTCCTAGCGGGAATGGAGACCCAGTACTTC,CASSLGVLAGMETQYF
TRBJ1-1,NA,NA,13,TRBV7-3,TGTGCCAGCAGCTTCGGGGGGATTACTGAAGCTTTCTTT,CASSFGGITEAFF
TRBJ1-1,NA,TRBD1,16,TRBV4-1,TGCGCCAGCAGCCAGTTAGGACAGGGCCATAACACTGAAGCTTTCTTT,CASSQLGQGHNTEAFF
TRBJ1-5,few,NA,14,TRBV4-1,TGCGCCAGCAGCCAAGGACTTTCGAGGCAGCCCCAGCATTTT,CASSQGLSRQPQHF
TRBJ1-5,few,TRBD1,14,TRBV7-2,TGTGCCAGCAGCCCGGACAGGGCAGATCAGCCCCAGCATTTT,CASSPDRADQPQHF
TRBJ2-7,few,TRBD2,13,TRBV7-3,TGTGCCAGCAGCGCCAGCGGGAGCTACGAGCAGTACTTC,CASSASGSYEQYF
TRBJ1-4,NA,TRBD1,16,TRBV28,TGTGCCAGCAGTTTGATGGGACAGTTTACTAATGAAAAACTGTTTTTT,CASSLMGQFTNEKLFF
TRBJ2-7,NA,NA,15,TRBV11-2,TGTGCCAGCAGCTTATCTTCAGGCTCAAACTACGAGCAGTACTTC,CASSLSSGSNYEQYF
TRBJ2-5,NA,TRBD2,14,TRBV30,TGTGCCTGGAGTGCTACGGGAGGGTTTGAGACCCAGTACTTC,CAWSATGGFETQYF
TRBJ1-1,NA,NA,15,TRBV19,TGTGCCAGTAGTATCCCAGGGTACTTGAACACTGAAGCTTTCTTT,CASSIPGYLNTEAFF
TRBJ1-1,once,NA,14,TRBV5-1,TGCGCCAGCAGCTTATTTCGGGTCGGGACTGAAGCTTTCTTT,CASSLFRVGTEAFF
TRBJ2-5,few,NA,14,TRBV29-1,TGCAGCGTTGAGGGGGGGCCCTGGGGGGAGACCCAGTACTTC,CSVEGGPWGETQYF
TRBJ1-1,NA,TRBD1,15,TRBV6-6,TGTGCCAGCTTACTCCGGGACAGGCTTTACCCTGAAGCTTTCTTT,CASLLRDRLYPEAFF
TRBJ2-6,NA,NA,15,TRBV4-3,TGCGCCAGCAGCCAAGAGGGAGCGGGGGCCAACGTCCTGACTTTC,CASSQEGAGANVLTF
TRBJ2-5,NA,TRBD1,14,TRBV2,TGTGCCAGCAGTGGTCGGGGACAGGTGGAGACCCAGTACTTC,CASSGRGQVETQYF
TRBJ1-5,NA,TRBD1,14,TRBV2,TGTGCCAGCAGGACCGGGACAGCAAATCAGCCCCAGCATTTT,CASRTGTANQPQHF
TRBJ1-1,few,TRBD1,14,TRBV30,TGTGCCTGGAGTGACGGGACAGGGGCAATGGTGGCTTTCTTT,CAWSDGTGAMVAFF
TRBJ2-7,NA,NA,13,TRBV19,TGTGCCAGTAGTGACGGGCGGGGATACGAGCAGTACTTC,CASSDGRGYEQYF
TRBJ2-1,NA,TRBD2,17,TRBV29-1,TGCAGCGTTGACGGGACTAGCGCTACGAGCTCCTACAATGAGCAGTTCTTC,CSVDGTSATSSYNEQFF
TRBJ1-6,few,TRBD1,15,TRBV10-1,TGCGCCAGCAGCGCGGGACAGCTAAACAATTCACCCCTCCACTTT,CASSAGQLNNSPLHF
TRBJ2-7,few,TRBD1,15,TRBV12-5,TGTGCTAGTCCCATCGCGCTAGACAGGGCCTACGAGCAGTACTTC,CASPIALDRAYEQYF
TRBJ2-7,NA,TRBD2,15,TRBV19,TGTGCCAGTAGTACCCCGGGAGGATCCCTAGGCGAGCAGTACTTC,CASSTPGGSLGEQYF
TRBJ2-3,NA,NA,14,TRBV7-2,TGTGCCAGCAGCTTAGTCCATTTCACAGATACGCAGTATTTT,CASSLVHFTDTQYF
TRBJ2-7,NA,TRBD1,17,TRBV11-2,TGTGCCAGCAGCCCGATGTTTTCGGGACAGGGGATTGCCGAGCAGTACTTC,CASSPMFSGQGIAEQYF
TRBJ2-2,few,TRBD1,16,TRBV9,TGTGCCAGCAGCGGGTACAGGGGGCAAGGGACCGGGGAGCTGTTTTTT,CASSGYRGQGTGELFF
TRBJ1-2,NA,NA,15,TRBV9,TGTGCCAGCAGCGTAGACAACGGAGGGGCTCGAGGCTACACCTTC,CASSVDNGGARGYTF
TRBJ1-2,NA,NA,13,TRBV6-5,TGTGCCAGCTCCTACTATGGGGCTTATGGCTACACCTTC,CASSYYGAYGYTF
TRBJ1-5,few,NA,14,TRBV23-1,TGCGCCAGCAGTCAACGGACAACTTATCAGCCCCAGCATTTT,CASSQRTTYQPQHF
TRBJ2-7,NA,NA,16,TRBV11-2,TGTGCCAGCAGCTCGCCCCGCACTAGTTGGGTCTACGAGCAGTACTTC,CASSSPRTSWVYEQYF
TRBJ1-4,few,NA,16,TRBV28,TGTGCCAGCAGTTCCCCTAGAAAGACAGATAATGAAAAACTGTTTTTT,CASSSPRKTDNEKLFF
TRBJ2-1,NA,NA,12,TRBV10-3,TGTGCCACCCAGGGTCGGTACAATGAGCAGTTCTTC,CATQGRYNEQFF
TRBJ2-3,NA,NA,13,TRBV19,TGTGCCAGTAGTATTATCAGGGCAGATACGCAGTATTTT,CASSIIRADTQYF
TRBJ1-5,few,NA,15,TRBV4-1,TGCGCCAGCAGCCAAGATCAATACACCTATCAGCCCCAGCATTTT,CASSQDQYTYQPQHF
TRBJ2-7,NA,NA,15,TRBV18,TGTGCCAGCTCACCACCGGAGGGGGCCTCCTACGAGCAGTACTTC,CASSPPEGASYEQYF